These T cell receptor beta chains were read from a single sample in a study of shared clonotypes between healthy human individuals. The assay was immunoSEQ multiplex PCR, and TCRdb's table has in-frame clones only and misses some. Of hundreds of thousands of clones listed, around 96% were seen once; the top ten hold approximately 0.1%. The sequenced sample consisted of naive CD8+ T cells sorted from blood. These receptors all come from a young woman in good health. Both conserved end residues are part of each CDR3. For some rows the clone size is stated as once, few or many, or as a class when expanded; others skip it.

clone_size,v_call,j_call,cdr3_aa
.,TRBV27,TRBJ1-4,CASSFLGGGNEKLFF
once,TRBV5-1,TRBJ1-1,CASSSEGWTGVFVTEAFF
.,TRBV19,TRBJ2-2,CASSDLDVRELFF
.,TRBV19,TRBJ2-7,CASSYGESYEQYF
.,TRBV9,TRBJ2-7,CASSVGRSSYEQYF
.,TRBV9,TRBJ1-1,CASSATGTGDTEAFF
.,TRBV2,TRBJ2-1,CASIIRGNNEQFF
.,TRBV29-1,TRBJ2-1,CSGEGYNEQFF
.,TRBV27,TRBJ1-5,CASSLSRQENQPQHF
.,TRBV27,TRBJ2-7,CASSLAGGVISYEQYF
.,TRBV28,TRBJ1-2,CASKTAIPQGGYTF
once,TRBV5-8,TRBJ2-1,CASSLAGTGLPYNEQFF
.,TRBV28,TRBJ2-3,CASRTSGWSTDTQYF
.,TRBV18,TRBJ2-3,CASSSSSLSTDTQYF
.,TRBV6-1,TRBJ2-7,CASSEDLFRRYEQYF
few,TRBV29-1,TRBJ2-1,CSVHVTAYNEQFF
.,TRBV5-1,TRBJ2-1,CASSHPGGPNEQFF
.,TRBV5-1,TRBJ2-7,CASSKTGTGGYEQYF
.,TRBV7-9,TRBJ2-7,CASSFINYEQYF
.,TRBV7-6,TRBJ2-7,CASSLGDEYYEQYF
.,TRBV5-4,TRBJ2-7,CASSPGVLIEQYF
.,TRBV28,TRBJ2-3,CASSLLAGRTDTQYF
.,TRBV7-6,TRBJ2-1,CASSLWGVHEQFF
.,TRBV7-8,TRBJ2-7,CASSLTGLYEQYF
.,TRBV2,TRBJ2-5,CASRLGLLLSETQYF
.,TRBV28,TRBJ2-5,CASSFIETQYF
.,TRBV28,TRBJ2-1,CASSKLPRNEQFF
.,TRBV27,TRBJ1-5,CASSQGTGLQPQHF
.,TRBV28,TRBJ2-7,CASEDLQGAYEQYF
.,TRBV27,TRBJ2-7,CASSLGHPSSYEQYF
.,TRBV5-6,TRBJ2-1,CASSLGRAGEQFF
once,TRBV28,TRBJ2-2,CASSAGLAGGLPNTGELFF
.,TRBV5-1,TRBJ2-7,CASSPGLRAPEYEQYF
.,TRBV28,TRBJ2-2,CASSSIPGNGELFF
.,TRBV2,TRBJ2-7,CASIPGQSYEQYF
once,TRBV5-1,TRBJ2-5,CASRGSGSETQYF
.,TRBV5-6,TRBJ2-3,CASSLGLAGLQDTQYF
.,TRBV5-8,TRBJ2-1,CASSTSGTYNEQFF
.,TRBV28,TRBJ1-5,CASSTQILRQDSNQPQHF
once,TRBV6-1,TRBJ1-2,CASSEWGQGPLLGYTF
few,TRBV10-1,TRBJ1-2,CASSVGISPF
.,TRBV13,TRBJ2-5,CASSLGRQGAEETQYF
.,TRBV13,TRBJ2-3,CASSVNRGSLTDAQYF
.,TRBV7-9,TRBJ2-7,CASSLVGTHEQYF
.,TRBV10-1,TRBJ2-5,CASSLTSGGQETQYF
.,TRBV10-2,TRBJ2-3,CASSESQRDTDTQYF
few,TRBV27,TRBJ1-1,CASSAYQGSTEAFF
.,TRBV7-9,TRBJ2-5,CASSLAVQDFNF
.,TRBV27,TRBJ1-5,CASSFVGSNQPQHF
once,TRBV5-6,TRBJ2-7,CASSLGSAYEQYF
.,TRBV11-2,TRBJ1-4,CASSLERHSEAREKLFF